Listed below are T cell receptor beta chains from one sample, sequenced in a study of blood T cell repertoires in COVID-19. Measured with immunoSEQ multiplex PCR; TCRdb has only the in-frame clones, and not every one. The data show more than 250,000 clones, around 87% seen once. Material for sequencing was peripheral blood. These receptors were obtained from a man aged 45-65 years with active or convalescent COVID-19. CDR3s include the opening cysteine and the closing phenylalanine or tryptophan. D genes are given only for firm matches. For some rows the clone size is stated as once, few or many, or as a class when expanded; others skip it.

v_call,d_call,j_call,clone_size,cdr3_nt,cdr3_aa
TRBV15,-,TRBJ2-3,-,TGTGCCACCAGCCCTCGACCGGAGGGAGATACGCAGTATTTT,CATSPRPEGDTQYF
TRBV5-4,-,TRBJ1-2,-,TGTGCCAGCAGCTTGCCGGGGTCGGGGGGCTACACCTTC,CASSLPGSGGYTF
TRBV7-9,-,TRBJ1-4,-,TGTGCCAGCAGTGACGAAGGCAGACAAGCAACTAATGAAAAACTGTTTTTT,CASSDEGRQATNEKLFF
TRBV24-1,-,TRBJ2-1,-,TGTGCCACCGCGAGAGGCAATGAGCAGTTCTTC,CATARGNEQFF
TRBV28,-,TRBJ1-2,-,TGTGCCAGCAGCTTAGACAGAGGTTACTATGGCTACACCTTC,CASSLDRGYYGYTF
TRBV15,TRBD1,TRBJ1-1,-,TGTGCCACCAGCAGACACTCCGGGACAGGGATTGGGACTGAAGCTTTCTTT,CATSRHSGTGIGTEAFF
TRBV4-3,TRBD1,TRBJ1-2,-,TGCGCCAGCAGCCTCAAACCGGGACAGCTCTCCAGTAACTATGGCTACACCTTC,CASSLKPGQLSSNYGYTF
TRBV2,-,TRBJ1-3,-,TGTGCCAGCCGTTTAGGAGACCCTGGAAACACCATATATTTT,CASRLGDPGNTIYF
TRBV5-6,-,TRBJ2-5,once,TGTGCCAGCAGCTTGTCGTTCCCAGAGACCCAGTACTTC,CASSLSFPETQYF
TRBV6-5,-,TRBJ1-2,-,TGTGCCAGCAAGGAGGGGCAGGGTGGGTACACCTTC,CASKEGQGGYTF
TRBV5-1,-,TRBJ1-4,-,TGCGCCAGCAGCTTGGCCGGGAGTGAAAAACTGTTTTTT,CASSLAGSEKLFF
TRBV5-1,TRBD1,TRBJ1-1,once,TGCGCCAGCAGCGTCGACAGGGGCGGCACTGAAGCTTTCTTT,CASSVDRGGTEAFF
TRBV28,TRBD1,TRBJ2-3,few,TGTGCCAGCAGCCCCGGGGGACAGGGCACAGATACGCAGTATTTT,CASSPGGQGTDTQYF
TRBV7-3,TRBD2,TRBJ2-7,-,TGTGCCAGCAGCTCCCTCCCCCTATGGACTAGCGGCTACCCTTTCTCCTACGAGCAGTACTTC,CASSSLPLWTSGYPFSYEQYF
TRBV5-6,-,TRBJ1-2,-,TGTGCCAGCAGCTTGGCGGGAATCGATGGCTACACCTTC,CASSLAGIDGYTF
TRBV10-2,TRBD1,TRBJ2-4,-,TGCGCCAGCAGTGAGTCCCAGACAGGGAACATTCAGTACTTC,CASSESQTGNIQYF
TRBV28,-,TRBJ2-3,-,TGTGCCAGCCGTACAGGTTCTGGCACTGCAGATACGCAGTATTTT,CASRTGSGTADTQYF
TRBV6-6,-,TRBJ1-5,-,TGTGCCAGCAGTTCCCTCCGGGAAGGGCGAGGACAGCCCCAGCATTTT,CASSSLREGRGQPQHF
TRBV19,TRBD1,TRBJ1-5,few,TGTGCCAGTAGCGGACAGGATAGCAATCAGCCCCAGCATTTT,CASSGQDSNQPQHF
TRBV3-1/TRBV3-2,TRBD2,TRBJ2-1,-,TGTGCCAGCAGCGCCCCCGGGAGGGCCTACAATGAGCAGTTCTTC,CASSAPGRAYNEQFF
TRBV7-6,TRBD2,TRBJ2-2,-,TGTGCCAGCAGCCGAGTTCCCGGGGGATCGGGAGGCGCCGGGGAGCTGTTTTTT,CASSRVPGGSGGAGELFF
TRBV4-1,-,TRBJ2-1,-,TGCGCCAGCAGCCAAGACCCTGACAGCAGTTTTTACAATGAGCAGTTCTTC,CASSQDPDSSFYNEQFF
TRBV7-9,TRBD1,TRBJ1-1,-,TGTGCCAGCAGTCCCCCGACAGGGGGTTCTTACACTGAAGCTTTCTTT,CASSPPTGGSYTEAFF
TRBV7-2,TRBD1,TRBJ2-2,-,TGTGCCAGCAGCTTAGAGACAGGGGCCACCGGGGAGCTGTTTTTT,CASSLETGATGELFF
TRBV10-2,TRBD1,TRBJ2-7,-,TGCGCCAGGAACCGGGACAGGGGGCGCCCCCTCTCCTACGAGCAGTACTTC,CARNRDRGRPLSYEQYF
TRBV11-1,-,TRBJ1-2,few,TGTGCCAGCAGCTCCGGGACACCTGGCTACACCTTC,CASSSGTPGYTF
TRBV19,-,TRBJ2-7,-,TGTGCCAGTAGTGCAACGGGGTACGAGCAGTACTTC,CASSATGYEQYF
TRBV11-2,-,TRBJ1-1,once,TGTGCCAGCAGCTTGAGACAGCGCCCCGGAATTGGGGCTTTCTTT,CASSLRQRPGIGAFF
TRBV6-5,-,TRBJ1-6,-,TGTGCCAGCAGGGGGAGCGGGCGGCATAATTCACCCCTCCACTTT,CASRGSGRHNSPLHF
TRBV28,TRBD1,TRBJ2-7,-,TGTGCCAGCAGTACGGGACAGGGGGACGAGCAGTACTTC,CASSTGQGDEQYF
TRBV14,TRBD1,TRBJ2-7,once,TGTGCCAGCAGCCCGATGAACTGGGACAGGGGGGCCTACGAGCAGTACTTC,CASSPMNWDRGAYEQYF
TRBV6-2/TRBV6-3,-,TRBJ1-1,-,TGTGCCAGCAGCCCCTCCGCGGGGCCGGACACTGAAGCTTTCTTT,CASSPSAGPDTEAFF
TRBV10-3,TRBD1,TRBJ2-7,-,TGTGCCATCAGCGGGACAGGGGGCCACGAGCAGTACTTC,CAISGTGGHEQYF
TRBV7-8,-,TRBJ2-2,-,TGTGCCAGCAGCTTAGCCCCCCGCGGGAACACCGGGGAGCTGTTTTTT,CASSLAPRGNTGELFF
TRBV27,-,TRBJ1-6,-,TGTGCCAGCAGCTGGGACACCCCCGATTCACCCCTCCACTTT,CASSWDTPDSPLHF
TRBV6-4,-,TRBJ1-6,once,TGTGCCAGCAGTCGAGAACCCCAGGGTAATTCACCCCTCCACTTT,CASSREPQGNSPLHF
TRBV5-1,TRBD2,TRBJ2-2,-,TGCGCCAGCAGCTTCGTTGGGATGGGACTAGCGGGGTCCGGGGAGCTGTTTTTT,CASSFVGMGLAGSGELFF